This is a list of T cell receptor beta chains from one sample in a study of blood T cells in healthy people across ages. MiXCR was run by TCRdb on the 5' RACE reads, yielding one entry per CDR3 protein. The sample includes roughly 680,000 distinct CDR3 sequences, roughly 50% seen only once; the top ten take 25% to 35%. Sample: blood. These receptors all come from a woman aged 60-75 years in good health. Each CDR3 is given with its conserved first and last residue. Each record gives: V gene, D gene, clone size, J gene, CDR3 protein, CDR3 DNA. The D gene is left open where the match is weak. Clone size is not always given. Where it is, it says once, few, many or a class for expanded clones.

TRBV20-1	NA	NA	TRBJ1-1	CSAPNGQLFNTEAFF	TGCAGTGCCCCTAACGGGCAGCTATTTAACACTGAAGCTTTCTTT
TRBV4-2	NA	few	TRBJ2-5	CASSQGGSQETQYF	TGTGCCAGCAGCCAAGGTGGGAGTCAAGAGACCCAGTACTTC
TRBV29-1	NA	few	TRBJ2-1	CSVEGDGTYNEQFF	TGCAGCGTTGAAGGAGACGGAACCTACAATGAGCAGTTCTTC
TRBV27	NA	NA	TRBJ1-2	CASSFSPGMGGYTF	TGTGCCAGCAGTTTCTCTCCGGGGATGGGGGGCTACACCTTC
TRBV15	NA	few	TRBJ2-5	CATSREARQYF	TGTGCCACCAGCAGAGAGGCCAGGCAGTACTTC
TRBV28	NA	NA	TRBJ2-7	CASSPIRTATEQYF	TGTGCCAGCAGTCCGATACGGACCGCCACCGAGCAGTACTTC
TRBV9	TRBD1	NA	TRBJ2-1	CASSVPTGIEQFF	TGTGCCAGCAGCGTACCGACAGGGATTGAGCAGTTCTTC
TRBV20-1	NA	NA	TRBJ1-2	CSASQLSQVPGGYTF	TGCAGTGCTTCCCAACTATCCCAGGTCCCGGGTGGCTACACCTTC
TRBV24-1	NA	NA	TRBJ2-5	CATSDLGGNQETQYF	TGTGCCACCAGTGATTTGGGAGGTAACCAAGAGACCCAGTACTTC
TRBV10-3	NA	NA	TRBJ2-5	CAISDPVVAVSEQYF	TGTGCCATCAGTGACCCCGTGGTAGCGGTCTCAGAGCAGTACTTC
TRBV9	TRBD2	NA	TRBJ2-1	CASSSRTSGGEYNEQFF	TGTGCCAGCAGCTCCCGGACTAGCGGGGGGGAATATAATGAGCAGTTCTTC
TRBV3-1	NA	NA	TRBJ2-3	CASSQGETSSDTQYF	TGTGCCAGCAGCCAAGGGGAGACTAGTTCAGATACGCAGTATTTT
TRBV11-1	NA	NA	TRBJ2-1	CASSVNAPDEQFF	TGTGCCAGCAGCGTGAACGCCCCCGATGAGCAGTTCTTC
TRBV29-1	TRBD1	NA	TRBJ1-2	CSVRDRGGGYTF	TGCAGCGTTCGGGACAGAGGGGGCGGCTACACCTTC
TRBV29-1	TRBD2	NA	TRBJ2-3	CSVSSGRPHNEQYF	TGCAGCGTTTCGAGCGGGAGGCCCCACAATGAGCAGTATTTT
TRBV6-5	NA	NA	TRBJ1-6	CASSYPNSPLHF	TGTGCCAGCAGTTACCCTAATTCACCCCTCCACTTT
TRBV29-1	TRBD1	NA	TRBJ1-1	CSVRPWTGGAYTGAFF	TGCAGCGTCCGCCCCTGGACAGGGGGCGCGTACACTGGAGCTTTCTTT
TRBV28	NA	NA	TRBJ2-4	CASSTSGISDKNIQYF	TGTGCCAGCAGTACCTCAGGGATATCCGACAAAAACATTCAGTACTTC
TRBV5-1	TRBD2	few	TRBJ2-3	CASSLELAGGTDTQYF	TGCGCCAGCAGCTTGGAACTAGCGGGAGGGACAGATACGCAGTATTTT
TRBV2	NA	few	TRBJ2-6	CASSAVGSRSGANVLTF	TGTGCCAGCAGTGCGGTGGGCAGCCGCTCTGGGGCCAACGTCCTGACTTTC
TRBV20-1	NA	few	TRBJ2-7	CSAIKGGFSYEQYF	TGCAGTGCTATTAAGGGGGGCTTTTCCTACGAGCAGTACTTC
TRBV4-1	TRBD1	NA	TRBJ2-7	CASSWDRLNEQYF	TGCGCCAGCAGCTGGGACAGGCTAAACGAGCAGTACTTC
TRBV18	NA	NA	TRBJ2-1	CASSPMESSYNEQFF	TGTGCCAGCTCACCCATGGAAAGCTCCTACAATGAGCAGTTCTTC